This TCR beta chain was captured in a study of blood T cell repertoires in COVID-19. V was pared by 3 bases and J by 0 bases, with 15 bases between. CDR3 length equals 18 residues. Germline lookup yields CDR1 KGHSH and CDR2 LQKENI. In the source study's methods: Reference gene primers were amplified, and this amplification served to estimate nucleated cell counts. The data were produced by immunoSEQ multiplex PCR, yet TCRdb's version contains in-frame clones alone and is incomplete. V and J calls and clone size follow that table, whereas D and trimming were derived from the DNA. This table holds about 130,000 clones, approximately 83% found once.

The origin of this receptor is a middle-aged man with active or convalescent COVID-19. Sequenced sample: peripheral blood. V and J are TRBV18 and TRBJ2-6, with a tentative D call TRBD1 (6 bases). DNA for the CDR3: TGTGCCAGCTCACCCTCGCTACAGGGAAACTCTGGGGCCAACGTCCTGACTTTC. This translates into CASSPSLQGNSGANVLTF.